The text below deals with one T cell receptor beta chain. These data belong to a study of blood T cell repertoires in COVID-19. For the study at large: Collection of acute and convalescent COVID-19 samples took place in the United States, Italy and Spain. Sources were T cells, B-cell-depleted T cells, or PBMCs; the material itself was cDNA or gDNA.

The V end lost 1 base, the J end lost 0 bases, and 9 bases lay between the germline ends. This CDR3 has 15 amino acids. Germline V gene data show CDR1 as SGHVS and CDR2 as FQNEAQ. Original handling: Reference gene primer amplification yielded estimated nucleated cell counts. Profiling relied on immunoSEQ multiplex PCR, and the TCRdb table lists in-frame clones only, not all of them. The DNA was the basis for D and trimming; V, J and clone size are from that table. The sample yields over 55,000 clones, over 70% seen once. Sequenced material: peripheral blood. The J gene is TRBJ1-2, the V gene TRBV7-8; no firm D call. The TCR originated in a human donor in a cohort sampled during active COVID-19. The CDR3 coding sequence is TGTGCCAGCAGCTTAGAGCGGACCGCTAACTATGGCTACACCTTC. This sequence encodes CASSLERTANYGYTF.